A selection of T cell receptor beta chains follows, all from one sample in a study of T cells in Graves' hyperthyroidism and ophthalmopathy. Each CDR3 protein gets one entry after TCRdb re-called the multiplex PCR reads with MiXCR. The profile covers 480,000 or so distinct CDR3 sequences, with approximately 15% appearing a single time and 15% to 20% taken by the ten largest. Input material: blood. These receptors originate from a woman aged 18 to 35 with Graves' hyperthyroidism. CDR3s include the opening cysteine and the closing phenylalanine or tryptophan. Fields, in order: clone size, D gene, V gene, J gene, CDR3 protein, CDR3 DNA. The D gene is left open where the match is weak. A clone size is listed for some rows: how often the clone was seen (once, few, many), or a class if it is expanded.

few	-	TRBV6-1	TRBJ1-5	CASSPDTVNQPQHF	TGTGCCAGCAGCCCGGACACTGTCAATCAGCCCCAGCATTTT
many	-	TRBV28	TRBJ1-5	CASSLNAVGNQPQHF	TGTGCCAGCAGTTTAAACGCGGTTGGGAATCAGCCCCAGCATTTT
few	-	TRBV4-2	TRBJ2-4	CASSQDRSSREAKNIQYF	TGTGCCAGCAGCCAAGACCGATCGAGTAGGGAAGCCAAAAACATTCAGTACTTC
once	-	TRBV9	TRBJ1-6	CASSAHYNSPLHF	TGTGCCAGCAGCGCGCATTATAATTCACCCCTCCACTTT
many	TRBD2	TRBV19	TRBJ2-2	CAGGTSGAGELFF	TGTGCCGGAGGGACTAGCGGGGCCGGGGAGCTGTTTTTT
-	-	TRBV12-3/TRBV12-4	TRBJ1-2	CASSLEARMGLNNYGYTF	TGTGCCAGCAGTTTAGAAGCTCGGATGGGCTTGAATAACTATGGCTACACCTTC
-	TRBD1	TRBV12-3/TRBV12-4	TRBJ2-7	CASTSPPKLRDRGREQYF	TGTGCCAGCACATCCCCGCCCAAGCTCCGGGACAGAGGGCGGGAGCAGTACTTC
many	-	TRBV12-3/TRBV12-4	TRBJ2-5	CASSPTGLGTQYF	TGTGCCAGCAGTCCCACGGGGCTTGGGACCCAGTACTTC
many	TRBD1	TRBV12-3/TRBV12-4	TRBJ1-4	CASSLGGQGGEKLFF	TGTGCCAGCAGTTTAGGAGGACAGGGAGGGGAAAAACTGTTTTTT
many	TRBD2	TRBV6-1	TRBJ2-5	CASSEVIAGSRETQYF	TGTGCCAGCAGTGAAGTAATAGCGGGTTCGCGGGAGACCCAGTACTTC
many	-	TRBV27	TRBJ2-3	CASSPTSISDTQYF	TGTGCCAGCAGTCCCACTTCCATATCGGATACGCAGTATTTT
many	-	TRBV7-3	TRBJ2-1	CASSLSGPSNEQFF	TGTGCCAGCAGCTTGTCGGGACCCTCAAATGAGCAGTTCTTC
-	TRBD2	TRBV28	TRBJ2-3	CASSNRLAGATQYF	TGTGCCAGCAGTAACCGACTAGCGGGAGCTACGCAGTATTTT
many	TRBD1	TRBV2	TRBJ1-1	CASAGQGNTEAFF	TGTGCCAGCGCCGGACAGGGGAACACTGAAGCTTTCTTT
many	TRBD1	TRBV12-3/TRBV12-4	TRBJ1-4	CASSSQGALRGKLFF	TGTGCCAGCAGTTCCCAGGGGGCCCTTAGAGGAAAACTGTTTTTT
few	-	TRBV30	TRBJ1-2	CAWTGGFTYGYTF	TGTGCCTGGACTGGGGGCTTCACCTATGGCTACACCTTC
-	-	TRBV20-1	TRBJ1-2	CSASGGAQGYTF	TGCAGTGCTAGTGGAGGGGCGCAAGGCTACACCTTC
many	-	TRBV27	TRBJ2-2	CASSLGLDTGELFF	TGTGCCAGCAGTTTAGGGCTCGACACCGGGGAGCTGTTTTTT
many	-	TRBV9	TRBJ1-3	CASSVGSSGNTIYF	TGTGCCAGCAGTGTCGGTAGCTCTGGAAACACCATATATTTT
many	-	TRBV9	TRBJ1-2	CASSVDQGGYGYTF	TGTGCCAGCAGCGTAGACCAGGGTGGCTATGGCTACACCTTC
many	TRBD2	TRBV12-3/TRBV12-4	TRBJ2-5	CASTQPQREHMETQYF	TGTGCCAGCACGCAACCCCAGCGGGAGCATATGGAGACCCAGTACTTC
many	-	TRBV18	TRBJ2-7	CASSPPFRTAASYEQYF	TGTGCCAGCTCACCACCGTTTCGGACAGCCGCTTCCTACGAGCAGTACTTC
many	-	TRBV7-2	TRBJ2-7	CASSRYNYEQYF	TGTGCCAGCAGCCGCTATAACTACGAGCAGTACTTC
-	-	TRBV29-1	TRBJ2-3	CSGQTFTDTQYF	TGCAGCGGGCAGACTTTCACAGATACGCAGTATTTT
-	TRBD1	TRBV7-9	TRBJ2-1	CASSLAGLGGRNEQFF	TGTGCCAGCAGCTTAGCGGGTCTAGGGGGCCGCAATGAGCAGTTCTTC
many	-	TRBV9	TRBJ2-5	CASSVGQYSTGDQETQYF	TGTGCCAGCAGCGTAGGGCAATACTCTACGGGAGACCAAGAGACCCAGTACTTC
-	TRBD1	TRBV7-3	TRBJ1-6	CASSEVPRQGYDSPLHF	TGTGCCAGCAGCGAGGTTCCGAGACAGGGATATGATTCACCCCTCCACTTT
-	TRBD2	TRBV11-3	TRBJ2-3	CASSGPTSGGADTQYF	TGTGCCAGCAGTGGCCCGACTAGCGGGGGTGCAGATACGCAGTATTTT
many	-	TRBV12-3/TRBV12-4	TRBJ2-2	CASSTGAGELFF	TGTGCCAGCAGTACTGGAGCCGGGGAGCTGTTTTTT
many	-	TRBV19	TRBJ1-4	CASGTVTNEKLFF	TGTGCCAGTGGCACCGTAACTAATGAAAAACTGTTTTTT
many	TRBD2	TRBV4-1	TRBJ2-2	CASSQDFGGETGELFF	TGCGCCAGCAGCCAAGATTTTGGGGGGGAGACCGGGGAGCTGTTTTTT
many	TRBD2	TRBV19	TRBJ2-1	CASSSGGHGEQFF	TGTGCCAGTAGTTCGGGAGGGCATGGTGAGCAGTTCTTC
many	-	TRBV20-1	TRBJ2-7	CSASKRDEQYF	TGCAGTGCTAGTAAAAGGGACGAGCAGTACTTC
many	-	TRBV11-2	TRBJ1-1	CASSSRQTSNTEAFF	TGTGCCAGCAGCTCCCGACAGACTAGTAACACTGAAGCTTTCTTT
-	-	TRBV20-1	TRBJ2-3	CSAREGGTSTDTQYF	TGCAGTGCTAGAGAGGGAGGAACTAGCACAGATACGCAGTATTTT
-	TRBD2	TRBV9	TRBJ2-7	CASSGLAGGAYEQYF	TGTGCCAGCAGCGGACTAGCGGGAGGGGCCTACGAGCAGTACTTC
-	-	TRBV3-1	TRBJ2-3	CASSVERGSADTQYF	TGTGCCAGCAGCGTAGAAAGGGGTAGCGCAGATACGCAGTATTTT
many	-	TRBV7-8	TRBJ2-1	CASGSDSYNEQFF	TGTGCCAGCGGATCGGACAGCTACAATGAGCAGTTCTTC
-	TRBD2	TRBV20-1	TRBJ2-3	CSARDLAGGPVGDTDTQYF	TGCAGTGCTAGAGATCTAGCGGGAGGGCCGGTCGGTGACACAGATACGCAGTATTTT
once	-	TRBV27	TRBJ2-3	CASSLIGHTTDTQYF	TGTGCCAGCAGTTTAATAGGTCATACGACAGATACGCAGTATTTT
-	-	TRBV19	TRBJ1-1	CASGESVNTEAFF	TGTGCTTCGGGGGAGTCGGTGAACACTGAAGCTTTCTTT
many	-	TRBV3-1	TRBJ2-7	CASSQDPLNEQYF	TGTGCCAGCAGCCAAGACCCATTGAACGAGCAGTACTTC
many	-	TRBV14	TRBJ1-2	CASSHLRAGTNYGYTF	TGTGCCAGCAGCCATCTAAGGGCCGGAACTAACTATGGCTACACCTTC
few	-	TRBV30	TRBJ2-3	CAWSVQGADTQYF	TGTGCCTGGAGTGTACAGGGCGCAGATACGCAGTATTTT
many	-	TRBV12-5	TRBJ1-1	CASGLLMNTEAFF	TGTGCTAGTGGTTTGCTAATGAACACTGAAGCTTTCTTT
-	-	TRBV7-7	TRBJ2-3	CASSLTPASTDTQYF	TGTGCCAGCAGCTTAACGCCGGCGAGCACAGATACGCAGTATTTT
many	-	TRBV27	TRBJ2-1	CASIQQFF	TGTGCCAGCATTCAGCAGTTCTTC
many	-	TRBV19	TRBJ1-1	CASSMGANTEAFF	TGTGCCAGTAGTATGGGGGCGAACACTGAAGCTTTCTTT
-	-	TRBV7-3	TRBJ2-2	CASSLAGYAGELFF	TGTGCCAGCAGCTTAGCAGGGTACGCCGGGGAGCTGTTTTTT
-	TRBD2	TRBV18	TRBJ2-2	CASSPSGRNGELFF	TGTGCCAGCTCACCTAGCGGGAGAAACGGGGAGCTGTTTTTT
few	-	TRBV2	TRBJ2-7	CASSEITGLYEQYF	TGTGCCAGCAGCGAAATAACAGGACTCTACGAGCAGTACTTC
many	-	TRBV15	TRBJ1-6	CATSRDYNSPLHF	TGTGCCACCAGCAGAGATTACAATTCACCCCTCCACTTT
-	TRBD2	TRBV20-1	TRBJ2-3	CSALAGGEDTQYF	TGCAGTGCTTTAGCGGGAGGGGAAGATACGCAGTATTTT
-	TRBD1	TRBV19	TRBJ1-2	CASSIGTGHYGYTF	TGTGCCAGTAGTATAGGGACAGGGCACTATGGCTACACCTTC
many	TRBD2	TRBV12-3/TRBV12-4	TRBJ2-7	CASSLAGVSSYEQYF	TGTGCCAGCAGTTTGGCGGGAGTTTCTTCCTACGAGCAGTACTTC